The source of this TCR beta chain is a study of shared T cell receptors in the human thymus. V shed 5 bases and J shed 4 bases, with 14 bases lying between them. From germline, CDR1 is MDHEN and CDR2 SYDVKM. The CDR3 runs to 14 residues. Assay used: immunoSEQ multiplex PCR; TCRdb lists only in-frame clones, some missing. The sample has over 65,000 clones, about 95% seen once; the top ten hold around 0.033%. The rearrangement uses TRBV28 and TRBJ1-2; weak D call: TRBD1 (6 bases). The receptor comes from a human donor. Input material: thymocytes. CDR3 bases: TGTGCCAGCAGTCTCACCCAGGGGATCTATGGCTACACCTTC. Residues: CASSLTQGIYGYTF.